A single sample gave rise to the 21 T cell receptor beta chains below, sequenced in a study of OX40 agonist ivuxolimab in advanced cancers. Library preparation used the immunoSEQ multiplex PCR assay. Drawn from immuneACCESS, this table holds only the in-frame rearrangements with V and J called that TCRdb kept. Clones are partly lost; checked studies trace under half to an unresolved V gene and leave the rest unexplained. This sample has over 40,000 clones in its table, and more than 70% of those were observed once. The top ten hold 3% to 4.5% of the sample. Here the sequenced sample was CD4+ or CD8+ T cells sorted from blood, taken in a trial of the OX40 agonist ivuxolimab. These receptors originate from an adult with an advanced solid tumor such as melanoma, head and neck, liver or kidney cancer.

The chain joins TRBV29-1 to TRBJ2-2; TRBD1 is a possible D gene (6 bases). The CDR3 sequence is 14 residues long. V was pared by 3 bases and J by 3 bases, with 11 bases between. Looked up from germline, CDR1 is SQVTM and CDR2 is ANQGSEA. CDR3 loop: CSVDKAGDTGELFF. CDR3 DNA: TGCAGCGTTGATAAGGCAGGGGACACCGGGGAGCTGTTTTTT.

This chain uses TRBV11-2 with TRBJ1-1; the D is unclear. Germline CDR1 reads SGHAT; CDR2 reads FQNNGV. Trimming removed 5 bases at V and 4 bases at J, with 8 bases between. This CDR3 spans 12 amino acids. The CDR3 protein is CASSASGTEAFF. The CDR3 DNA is TGTGCCAGCAGCGCTTCAGGCACTGAAGCTTTCTTT.

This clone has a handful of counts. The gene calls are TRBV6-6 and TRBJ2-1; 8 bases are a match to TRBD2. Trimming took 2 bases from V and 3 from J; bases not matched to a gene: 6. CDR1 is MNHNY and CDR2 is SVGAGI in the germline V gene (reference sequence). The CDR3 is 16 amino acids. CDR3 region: CASSYQGLALYNEQFF. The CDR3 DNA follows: TGTGCCAGCAGTTACCAAGGACTAGCCCTCTACAATGAGCAGTTCTTC.

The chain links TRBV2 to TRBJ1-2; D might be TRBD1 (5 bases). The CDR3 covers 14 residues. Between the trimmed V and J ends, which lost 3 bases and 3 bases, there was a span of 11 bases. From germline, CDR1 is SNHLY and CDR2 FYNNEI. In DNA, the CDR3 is TGTGCCAGCAGTGAGAGAGGGACCCACTATGGCTACACCTTC. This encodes CASSERGTHYGYTF.

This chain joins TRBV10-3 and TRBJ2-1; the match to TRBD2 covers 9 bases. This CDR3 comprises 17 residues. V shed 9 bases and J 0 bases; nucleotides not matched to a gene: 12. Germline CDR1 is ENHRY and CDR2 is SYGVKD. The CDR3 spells CAIRKDSGGPSYNEQFF. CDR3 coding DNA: TGTGCCATAAGAAAGGATAGCGGGGGACCCTCCTACAATGAGCAGTTCTTC.

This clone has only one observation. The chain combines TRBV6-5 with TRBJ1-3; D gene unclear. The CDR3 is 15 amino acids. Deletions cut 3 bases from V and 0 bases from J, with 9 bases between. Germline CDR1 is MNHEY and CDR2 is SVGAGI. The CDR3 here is CASSYRSSSGNTIYF. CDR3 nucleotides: TGTGCCAGCAGTTATCGGTCTAGCTCTGGAAACACCATATATTTT.

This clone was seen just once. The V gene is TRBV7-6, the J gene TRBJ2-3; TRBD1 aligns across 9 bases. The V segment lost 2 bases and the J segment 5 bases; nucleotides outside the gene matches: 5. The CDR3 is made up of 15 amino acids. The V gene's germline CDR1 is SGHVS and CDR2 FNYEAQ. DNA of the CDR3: TGTGCCAGCAGCTTAATAGGACAGGGGTTAGATACGCAGTATTTT. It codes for CASSLIGQGLDTQYF.

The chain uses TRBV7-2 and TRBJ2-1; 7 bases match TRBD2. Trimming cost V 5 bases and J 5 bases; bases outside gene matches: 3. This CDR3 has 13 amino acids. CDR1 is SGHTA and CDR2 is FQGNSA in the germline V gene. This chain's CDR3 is CASSRTSDNEQFF. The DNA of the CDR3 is TGTGCCAGCAGCCGGACTAGTGACAATGAGCAGTTCTTC. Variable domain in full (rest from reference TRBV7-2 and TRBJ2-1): GAGVSQSPSNKVTEKGKDVELRCDPISGHTALYWYRQSLGQGLEFLIYFQGNSAPDKSGLPSDRFSAERTGGSVSTLTIQRTQQEDSAVYLCASSRTSDNEQFFGPGTRLTVL.

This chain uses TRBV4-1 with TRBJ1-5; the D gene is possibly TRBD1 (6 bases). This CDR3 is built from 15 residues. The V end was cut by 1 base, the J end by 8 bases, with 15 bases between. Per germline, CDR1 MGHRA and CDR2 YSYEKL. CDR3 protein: CASSQGAQGGEPQHF. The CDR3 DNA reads TGCGCCAGCAGCCAAGGGGCACAGGGAGGGGAGCCCCAGCATTTT.

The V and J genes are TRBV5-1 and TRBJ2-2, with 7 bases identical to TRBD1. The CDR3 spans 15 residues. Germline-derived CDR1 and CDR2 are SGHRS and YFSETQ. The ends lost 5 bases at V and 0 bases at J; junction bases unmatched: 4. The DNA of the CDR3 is TGCGCCAGCAGGTCACAGGGGCCGAACACCGGGGAGCTGTTTTTT. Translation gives CASRSQGPNTGELFF.

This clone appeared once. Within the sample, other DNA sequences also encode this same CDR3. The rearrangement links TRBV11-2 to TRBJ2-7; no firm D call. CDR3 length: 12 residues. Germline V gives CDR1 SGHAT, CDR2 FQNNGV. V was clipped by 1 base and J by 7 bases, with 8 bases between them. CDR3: CASSLGRGEQYF. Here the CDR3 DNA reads TGTGCCAGCAGCTTAGGCCGAGGTGAGCAGTACTTC. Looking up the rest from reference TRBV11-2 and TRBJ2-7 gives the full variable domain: EAGVAQSPRYKIIEKRQSVAFWCNPISGHATLYWYQQILGQGPKLLIQFQNNGVVDDSQLPKDRFSAERLKGVDSTLKIQPAKLEDSAVYLCASSLGRGEQYFGPGTRLTVT.

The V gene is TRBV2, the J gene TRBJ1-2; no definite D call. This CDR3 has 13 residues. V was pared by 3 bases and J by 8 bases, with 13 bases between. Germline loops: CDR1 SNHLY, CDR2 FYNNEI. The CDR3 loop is CASSDVGVWGYTF. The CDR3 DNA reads TGTGCCAGCAGTGATGTTGGAGTCTGGGGCTACACCTTC.

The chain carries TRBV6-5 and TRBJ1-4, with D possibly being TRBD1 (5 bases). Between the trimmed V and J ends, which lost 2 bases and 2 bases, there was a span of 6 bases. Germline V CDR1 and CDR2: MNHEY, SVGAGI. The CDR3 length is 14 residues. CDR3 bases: TGTGCCAGCAGTTACGGGGGGACTAATGAAAAACTGTTTTTT. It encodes CASSYGGTNEKLFF.

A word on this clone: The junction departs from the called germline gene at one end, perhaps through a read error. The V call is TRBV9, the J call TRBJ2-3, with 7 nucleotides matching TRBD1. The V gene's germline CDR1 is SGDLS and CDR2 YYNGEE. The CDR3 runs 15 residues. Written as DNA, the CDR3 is TGTGCCAACAGCGTACTTTTTGCAGGGGGAGAAACGCAGTATTTT. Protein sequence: CANSVLFAGGETQYF.

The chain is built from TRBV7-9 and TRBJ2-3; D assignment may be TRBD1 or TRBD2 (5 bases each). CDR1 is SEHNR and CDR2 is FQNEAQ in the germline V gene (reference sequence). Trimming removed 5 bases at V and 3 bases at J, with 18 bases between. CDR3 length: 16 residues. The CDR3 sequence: CASSRRGELGTDTQYF. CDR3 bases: TGTGCCAGCAGCCGCCGAGGGGAGTTAGGGACAGATACGCAGTATTTT.

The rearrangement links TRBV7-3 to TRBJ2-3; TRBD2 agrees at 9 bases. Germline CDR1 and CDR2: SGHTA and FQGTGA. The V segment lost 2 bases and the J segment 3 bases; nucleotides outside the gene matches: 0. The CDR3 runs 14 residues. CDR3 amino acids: CASSLLAGTDTQYF. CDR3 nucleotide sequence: TGTGCCAGCAGCTTACTAGCGGGAACAGATACGCAGTATTTT.

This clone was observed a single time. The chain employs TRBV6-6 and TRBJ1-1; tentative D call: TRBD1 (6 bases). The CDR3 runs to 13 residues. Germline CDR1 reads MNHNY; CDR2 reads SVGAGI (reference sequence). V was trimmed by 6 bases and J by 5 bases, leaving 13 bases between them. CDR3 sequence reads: CASRGGAKTEAFF. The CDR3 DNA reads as TGTGCCAGCAGGGGGGGGGCAAAGACTGAAGCTTTCTTT.

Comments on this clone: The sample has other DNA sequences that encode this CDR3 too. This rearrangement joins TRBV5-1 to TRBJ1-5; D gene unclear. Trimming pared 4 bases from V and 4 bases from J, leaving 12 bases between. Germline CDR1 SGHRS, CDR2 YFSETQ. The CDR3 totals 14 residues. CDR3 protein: CASSPRGGNQPQHF. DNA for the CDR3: TGCGCCAGCAGCCCCCGGGGAGGGAATCAGCCCCAGCATTTT. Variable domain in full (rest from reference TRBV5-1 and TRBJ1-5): KAGVTQTPRYLIKTRGQQVTLSCSPISGHRSVSWYQQTPGQGLQFLFEYFSETQRNKGNFPGRFSGRQFSNSRSEMNVSTLELGDSALYLCASSPRGGNQPQHFGDGTRLSIL.

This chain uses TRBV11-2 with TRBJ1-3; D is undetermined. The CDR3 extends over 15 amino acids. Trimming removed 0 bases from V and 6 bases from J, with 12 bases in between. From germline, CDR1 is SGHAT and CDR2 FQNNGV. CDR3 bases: TGTGCCAGCAGCTTAGATCTCCCGGCAACAAACACCATATATTTT. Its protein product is CASSLDLPATNTIYF.

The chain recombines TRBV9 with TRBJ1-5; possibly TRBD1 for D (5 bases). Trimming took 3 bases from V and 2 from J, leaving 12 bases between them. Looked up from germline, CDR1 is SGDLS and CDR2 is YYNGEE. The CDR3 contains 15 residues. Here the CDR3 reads CASSATGTGNQPQHF. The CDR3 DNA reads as TGTGCCAGCAGCGCGACCGGGACGGGCAATCAGCCCCAGCATTTT.

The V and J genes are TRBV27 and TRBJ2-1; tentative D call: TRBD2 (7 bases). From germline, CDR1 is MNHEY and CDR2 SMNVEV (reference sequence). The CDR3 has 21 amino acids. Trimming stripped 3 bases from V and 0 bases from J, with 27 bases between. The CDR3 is CASSFDLWGRESPLSYNEQFF. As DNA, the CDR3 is TGTGCCAGCAGTTTCGACTTATGGGGGCGGGAGTCCCCACTCTCCTACAATGAGCAGTTCTTC.